This TCR beta chain comes out of a study of T cells in Graves' hyperthyroidism and ophthalmopathy. This clonotype occurred many times. Amplification yielded TCR beta CDR3 regions, with RNA transcripts as the source. Initially, a first-round RT-PCR of the TCR CDR3 employed the HTBI primer set. TCRdb ran MiXCR on the multiplex PCR reads and lists one entry per CDR3 protein. The repertoire holds approximately 590,000 distinct CDR3 sequences, 46% seen once, with just under 8.5% in the top ten. The germline gives CDR1 SQVTM, CDR2 ANQGSEA. V dropped 3 bases and J dropped 2 bases, with 10 bases sitting between them. This CDR3 is built from 13 residues.

This sequence was found in a woman under 30 with Graves' hyperthyroidism. The sequencing sample was made of peripheral blood or thyroid tissue (not recorded which). This chain connects TRBV29-1 to TRBJ2-5; D gene uncertain. The CDR3 here is CSVDPLLQETQYF. The DNA of the CDR3 is TGCAGCGTTGACCCCCTCCTACAAGAGACCCAGTACTTC.